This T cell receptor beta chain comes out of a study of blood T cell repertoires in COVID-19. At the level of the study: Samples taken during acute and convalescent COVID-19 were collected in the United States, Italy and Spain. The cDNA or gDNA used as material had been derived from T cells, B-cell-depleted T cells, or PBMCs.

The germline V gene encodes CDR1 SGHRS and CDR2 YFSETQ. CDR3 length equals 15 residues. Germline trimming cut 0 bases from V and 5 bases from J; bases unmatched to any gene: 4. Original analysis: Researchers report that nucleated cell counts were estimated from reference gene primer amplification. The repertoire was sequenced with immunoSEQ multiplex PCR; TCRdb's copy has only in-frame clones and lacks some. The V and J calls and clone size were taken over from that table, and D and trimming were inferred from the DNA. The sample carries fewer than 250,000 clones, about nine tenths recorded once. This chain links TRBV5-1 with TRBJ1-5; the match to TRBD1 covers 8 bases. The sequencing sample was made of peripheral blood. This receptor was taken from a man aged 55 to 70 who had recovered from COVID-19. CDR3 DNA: TGCGCCAGCAGCTTGGGGACAGGGAGGGATCAGCCCCAGCATTTT. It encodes CASSLGTGRDQPQHF.